This TCR beta chain was recovered during a study of blood T cells in healthy people across ages. Overall study results and limits: It was the long-lived donors that had more naive CD4+ cells and higher diversity than aged donors. Older age coincided with a roughly linear decline in TCR beta diversity per million T cells.

Sample-barcoded 5' priming and a J-beta primer mix drove a second PCR of roughly 6 to 12 cycles. Each of the samples gave a minimum of 2.5 million paired-end reads that contained CDR3. TCRdb re-analysed the 5' RACE reads in MiXCR, keeping a single row per CDR3 protein. The sample records some 1.6 million distinct CDR3 sequences, roughly 32% being singletons. V lost 0 bases, J lost 0 bases, and 6 bases lay in between. The CDR3 has 13 residues. CDR1 GTSNPN and CDR2 SVGIG come from the germline V gene (reference sequence). This clonotype was detected only a few times. Antigen: not known. Researchers report isolating at least 7 million PBMCs per sample.

The origin of this receptor is a woman aged 25 to 45 in good health. This chain joins TRBV30 and TRBJ2-7; D is unclear. Input material: blood. This CDR3 reads CAWSVPGSYEQYF. CDR3 nucleotides: TGTGCCTGGAGTGTGCCAGGCTCCTACGAGCAGTACTTC.